Listed here are 2 T cell receptor beta chains from one sample, sequenced in a study of T cells in localized non-small cell lung cancer. Here immunoSEQ multiplex PCR was the method, and the copy in TCRdb shows in-frame clones only, minus some. Of about 35,000 clones in the sample, under 95% were seen once. Source: peripheral blood mononuclear cells, taken before any cancer treatment. The receptors were gathered from a female donor of 60 years or more with stage II lung adenocarcinoma.

This clone has a handful of counts. CDR3 loop: CASSPTGQGRETQYF. The CDR3 DNA follows: TGTGCCAGCAGCCCCACGGGGCAGGGACGAGAGACCCAGTACTTC. The chain links TRBV9 to TRBJ2-5; D tentatively reads TRBD1 or TRBD2 (5 bases each). Germline CDR1 and CDR2: SGDLS and YYNGEE. The CDR3 covers 15 residues. V shed 4 bases and J shed 4 bases, with 17 bases lying between them.

CDR3 in amino acids: CASSAPQQLIQYF. The CDR3 region has the DNA TGTGCCAGCAGCGCCCCACAGCAGCTGATTCAGTACTTC. J is TRBJ2-4 and V is TRBV5-4, with D unclear. V lost 4 bases and J lost 10, with 15 bases in between. Germline V gives CDR1 SGHNT, CDR2 YYREEE (reference sequence). The length of the CDR3 is 13 residues.